This TCR beta chain stems from a study of vaccination and CD4 T cells after COVID-19. Study context: Median time from COVID diagnosis to post-COVID sampling was over 85 days (35 to 161). Post-vaccine sampling followed dose two by a median roughly 76 days (range 14 to 241). General study results and limits: Although the median of SARS-CoV-2-reactive clonotypes rose from about 20 to 38, the change was not significant.

Sequence data for DNA of cultured CD4+ T cells were generated by the Oncomine TCR Beta short-read assay. Using its own MiXCR run on the PCR reads, TCRdb lists one record per CDR3 protein. The sample lists roughly 8,100 distinct CDR3 sequences, approximately 51% seen once, with 17% in the top ten. Germline values: CDR1 MNHEY, CDR2 SVGEGT. The CDR3 totals 14 residues. V lost 10 bases, J lost 5 bases, and 20 bases lay in between. A remark on this clonotype: No antigen is known for it.

Stated treatment: approximately 11-day PBMC culture with coronavirus spike peptide pools or control peptides (ViraFEST assay). CD4+ T cells that came from the unexposed donor were collected before the COVID-19 pandemic (2011-2018). The chain uses TRBV6-2 or TRBV6-3 and TRBJ2-5; D is unclear. This clonotype originated in a human donor in good health. Source material: CD4+ T cells from blood, cultured in vitro. CDR3 sequence: CATSRPRSRETQYF. The DNA of the CDR3 is TGTGCCACCTCCCGACCTAGGTCTCGGGAGACCCAGTACTTC.